A single sample gave rise to the 2 T cell receptor beta chains below, sequenced in a study of T cells expressing NK-cell markers (dated by TCRdb to 2019 to 2021). The library was made by 5' RACE. The instrument was an Illumina HiSeq 2000. TCRdb reprocessed the reads; each CDR3 protein sequence makes one entry, and DNA is unavailable. The sample table holds about 150,000 distinct CDR3 sequences. Clones ranked in the top ten supply 37% of the sample. Sequences were obtained from blood T cells: a sorted CD56 or NKG2C T cell subset, CD4+ or CD8+ T cells, or bulk PBMC T cells (not recorded which). The receptors were gathered from a woman aged 45-65 years in good health. Donor details come from another sample of the same person, matched by shared clones.

V and J are TRBV27 and TRBJ2-3; TCRdb's assignment of TRBD1 cannot be checked, as there is no DNA. The CDR3 is 15 amino acids. Germline V gene sequence: CDR1 MNHEY, CDR2 SMNVEV (reference sequence). The CDR3 here is CASSSAGGGTDTQYF.

This sequence joins TRBV4-1 and TRBJ2-7. The length of the CDR3 is 16 residues. Germline CDR1 is MGHRA and CDR2 is YSYEKL. The CDR3 here is CASSPSPAGGPYEQYF.